This TCR beta chain emerged from a study of human T cells and chemical hapten exposure. Looking at the study overall: Patients received weekly diphenylcyclopropenone doses to the scalp throughout the roughly 24-week study.

A remark on this clonotype: Its specificity is not known.

Study-level findings and limits: With regard to DPC sensitization, TCRs above 1 in 1000 frequency did not change.

J lost 8 bases, V lost 8 bases, and 18 bases had no gene match. The CDR3 length is 17 residues. Germline CDR1 reads MNHEY; CDR2 reads SMNVEV (reference sequence). The library gave individual cDNA molecules unique molecular identifiers. Each CDR3 protein gets one entry after TCRdb re-called the RACE reads with MiXCR. This table has around 120,000 distinct CDR3 sequences, roughly an eighth appearing once. Time point of the sample: patch test 1, 2 weeks after DPC sensitization. The treatment: therapeutic diphenylcyclopropenone sensitization with weekly scalp DPC. Unfractionated whole blood was the source from which total RNA was extracted.

Source: whole blood, taken in connection with sensitization to the hapten diphenylcyclopropenone (DPC). The chain combines TRBV27 with TRBJ1-6; 7 nucleotides match TRBD1. The sequence came from a man younger than 35 with alopecia areata. Some clones in this sample may be carry-over from other donors' samples. The CDR3 sequence: CASAKPTGTDLDSPLHF. DNA of the CDR3: TGTGCCAGCGCAAAGCCGACCGGGACAGACCTAGATTCACCCCTCCACTTT.